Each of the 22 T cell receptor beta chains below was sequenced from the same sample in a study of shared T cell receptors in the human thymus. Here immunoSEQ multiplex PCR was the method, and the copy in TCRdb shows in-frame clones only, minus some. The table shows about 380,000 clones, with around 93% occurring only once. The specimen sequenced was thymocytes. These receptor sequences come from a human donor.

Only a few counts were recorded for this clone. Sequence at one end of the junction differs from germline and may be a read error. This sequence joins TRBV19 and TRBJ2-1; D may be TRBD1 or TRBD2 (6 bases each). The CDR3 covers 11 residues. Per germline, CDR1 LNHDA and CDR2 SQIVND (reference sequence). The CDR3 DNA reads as TGTGCCAGTCGGCGGGACATGCCTCTGATCTTC. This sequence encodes CASRRDMPLIF. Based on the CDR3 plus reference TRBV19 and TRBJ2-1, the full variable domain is DGGITQSPKYLFRKEGQNVTLSCEQNLNHDAMYWYRQDPGQGLRLIYYSQIVNDFQKGDIAEGYSVSREKKESFPLTVTSAQKNPTAFYLCASRRDMPLIFGPGTRLTVL.

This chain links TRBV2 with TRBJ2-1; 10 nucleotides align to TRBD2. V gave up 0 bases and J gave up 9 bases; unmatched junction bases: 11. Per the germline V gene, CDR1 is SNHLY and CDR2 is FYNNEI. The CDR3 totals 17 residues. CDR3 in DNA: TGTGCCAGCAGTGAAGCGCTTCGTCTAGCGGGAGCGGGTGAGCAGTTCTTC. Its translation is CASSEALRLAGAGEQFF.

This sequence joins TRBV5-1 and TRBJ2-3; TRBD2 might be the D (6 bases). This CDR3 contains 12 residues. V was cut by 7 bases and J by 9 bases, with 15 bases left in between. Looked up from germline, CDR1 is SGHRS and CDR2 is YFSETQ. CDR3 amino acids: CASLEGAGTQYF. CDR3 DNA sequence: TGCGCCAGCCTGGAGGGCGCAGGGACGCAGTATTTT.

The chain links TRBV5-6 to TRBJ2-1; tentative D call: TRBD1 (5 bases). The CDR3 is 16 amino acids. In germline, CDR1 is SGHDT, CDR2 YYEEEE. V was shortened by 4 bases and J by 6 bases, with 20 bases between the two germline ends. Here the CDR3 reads CASSRRVIGVINEQFF. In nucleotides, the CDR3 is TGTGCCAGCAGCCGGCGAGTTATAGGGGTAATCAATGAGCAGTTCTTC.

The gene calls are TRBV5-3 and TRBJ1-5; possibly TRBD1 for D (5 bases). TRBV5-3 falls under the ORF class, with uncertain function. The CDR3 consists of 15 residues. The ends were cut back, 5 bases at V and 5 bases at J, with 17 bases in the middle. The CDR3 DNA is TGTGCCAGAAGGCAAAACGGGACTCGGTATCAGCCCCAGCATTTT. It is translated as CARRQNGTRYQPQHF.

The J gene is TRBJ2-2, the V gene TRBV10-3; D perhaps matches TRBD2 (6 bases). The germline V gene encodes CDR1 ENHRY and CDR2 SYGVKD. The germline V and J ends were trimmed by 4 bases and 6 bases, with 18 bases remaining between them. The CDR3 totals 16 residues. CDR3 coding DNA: TGTGCCATCAGTGCCCTAATCCGGGAGAAGCCCGGGGAGCTGTTTTTT. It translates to CAISALIREKPGELFF.

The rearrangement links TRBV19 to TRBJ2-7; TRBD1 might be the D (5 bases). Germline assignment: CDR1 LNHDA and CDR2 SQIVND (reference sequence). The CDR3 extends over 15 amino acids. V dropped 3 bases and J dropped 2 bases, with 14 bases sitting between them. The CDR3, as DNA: TGTGCCAGTAGTATGGGGCAGGGAAGGGCCTACGAGCAGTACTTC. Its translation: CASSMGQGRAYEQYF.

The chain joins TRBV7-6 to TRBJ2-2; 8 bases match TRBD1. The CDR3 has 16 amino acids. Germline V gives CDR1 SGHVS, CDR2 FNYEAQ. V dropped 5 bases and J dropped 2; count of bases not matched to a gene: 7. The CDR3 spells CASSPQDRANTGELFF. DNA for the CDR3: TGTGCCAGCAGCCCCCAGGACAGGGCAAACACCGGGGAGCTGTTTTTT.

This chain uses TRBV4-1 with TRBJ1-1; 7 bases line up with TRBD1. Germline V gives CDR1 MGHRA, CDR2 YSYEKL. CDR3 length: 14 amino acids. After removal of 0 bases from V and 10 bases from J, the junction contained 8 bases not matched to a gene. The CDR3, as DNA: TGCGCCAGCAGCCAAGATCCACAGGGGCGAGGAGCTTTCTTT. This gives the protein CASSQDPQGRGAFF.

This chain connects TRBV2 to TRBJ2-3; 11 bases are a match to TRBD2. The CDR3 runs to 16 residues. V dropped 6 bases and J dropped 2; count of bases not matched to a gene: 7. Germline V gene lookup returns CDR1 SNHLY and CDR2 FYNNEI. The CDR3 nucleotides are TGTGCCAGCAGGGGGACTAGCGGCAACACCACAGATACGCAGTATTTT. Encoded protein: CASRGTSGNTTDTQYF. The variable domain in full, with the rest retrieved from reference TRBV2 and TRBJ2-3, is EPEVTQTPSHQVTQMGQEVILRCVPISNHLYFYWYRQILGQKVEFLVSFYNNEISEKSEIFDDQFSVERPDGSNFTLKIRSTKLEDSAMYFCASRGTSGNTTDTQYFGPGTRLTVL.

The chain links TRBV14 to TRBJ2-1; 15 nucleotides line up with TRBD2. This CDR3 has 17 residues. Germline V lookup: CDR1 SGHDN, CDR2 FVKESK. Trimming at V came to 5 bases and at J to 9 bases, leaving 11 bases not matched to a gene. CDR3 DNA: TGTGCCAGCAGCGCTCCGGGACTAGCGGGAGGTTTAGGTGAGCAGTTCTTC. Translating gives CASSAPGLAGGLGEQFF. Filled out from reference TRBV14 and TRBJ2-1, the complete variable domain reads EAGVTQFPSHSVIEKGQTVTLRCDPISGHDNLYWYRRVMGKEIKFLLHFVKESKQDESGMPNNRFLAERTGGTYSTLKVQPAELEDSGVYFCASSAPGLAGGLGEQFFGPGTRLTVL.

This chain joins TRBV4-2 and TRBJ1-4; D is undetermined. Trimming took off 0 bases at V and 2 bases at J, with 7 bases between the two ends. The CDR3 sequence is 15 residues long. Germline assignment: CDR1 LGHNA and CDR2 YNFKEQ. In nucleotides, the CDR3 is TGTGCCAGCAGCCAAGACCCCCTGACTAATGAAAAACTGTTTTTT. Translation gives CASSQDPLTNEKLFF.

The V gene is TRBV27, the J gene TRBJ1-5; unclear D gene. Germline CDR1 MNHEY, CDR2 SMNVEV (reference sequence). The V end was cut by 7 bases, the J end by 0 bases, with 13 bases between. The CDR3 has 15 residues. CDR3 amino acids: CASNTRAYSNQPQHF. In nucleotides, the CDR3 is TGTGCCAGCAACACTCGGGCTTATAGCAATCAGCCCCAGCATTTT.

The CDR3 DNA follows: TGTGCCAGCAGCTTAGGTTCAACTCCCTACGAGCAGTACTTC. Amino acids: CASSLGSTPYEQYF. The gene calls are TRBV7-2 and TRBJ2-7; D not certain. V was pared by 1 base and J by 2 bases, with 9 bases between. The CDR3 is 14 residues long. Germline loops: CDR1 SGHTA, CDR2 FQGNSA.

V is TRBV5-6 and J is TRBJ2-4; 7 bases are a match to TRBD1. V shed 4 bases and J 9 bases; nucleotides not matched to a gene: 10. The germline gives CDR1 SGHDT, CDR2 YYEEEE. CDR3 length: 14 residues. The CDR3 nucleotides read TGTGCCAGCAGCAAGGGGGCGCCCCGAGGCATTCAGTACTTC. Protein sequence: CASSKGAPRGIQYF.

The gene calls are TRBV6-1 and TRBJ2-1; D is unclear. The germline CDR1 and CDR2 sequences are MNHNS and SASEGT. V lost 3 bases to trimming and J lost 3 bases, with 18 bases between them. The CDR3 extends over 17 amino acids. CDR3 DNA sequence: TGTGCCAGCAGTGAGAGCCCTGCAAGCCCCAACTACAATGAGCAGTTCTTC. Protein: CASSESPASPNYNEQFF.

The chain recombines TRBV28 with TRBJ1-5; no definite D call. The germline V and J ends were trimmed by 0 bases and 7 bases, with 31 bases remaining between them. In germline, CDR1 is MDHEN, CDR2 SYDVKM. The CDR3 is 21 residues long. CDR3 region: CASSLCTAQQIPIPGRQPQHF. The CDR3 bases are TGTGCCAGCAGTTTATGCACAGCGCAGCAAATCCCAATCCCTGGGAGGCAGCCCCAGCATTTT.

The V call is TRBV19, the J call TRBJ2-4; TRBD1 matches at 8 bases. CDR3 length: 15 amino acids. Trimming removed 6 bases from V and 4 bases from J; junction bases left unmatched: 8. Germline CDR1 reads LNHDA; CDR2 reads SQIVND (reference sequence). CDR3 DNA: TGTGCCAGTAGGGACCCGGGACAGGAAAAAAACATTCAGTACTTC. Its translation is CASRDPGQEKNIQYF.

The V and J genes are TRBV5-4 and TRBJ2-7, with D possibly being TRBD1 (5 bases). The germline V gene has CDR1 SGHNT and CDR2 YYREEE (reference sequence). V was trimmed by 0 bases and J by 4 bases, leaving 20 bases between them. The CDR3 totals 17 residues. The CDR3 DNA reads TGTGCCAGCAGCTTGGTTCCCCGGGCAGGGTATTCATACGAGCAGTACTTC. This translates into CASSLVPRAGYSYEQYF.

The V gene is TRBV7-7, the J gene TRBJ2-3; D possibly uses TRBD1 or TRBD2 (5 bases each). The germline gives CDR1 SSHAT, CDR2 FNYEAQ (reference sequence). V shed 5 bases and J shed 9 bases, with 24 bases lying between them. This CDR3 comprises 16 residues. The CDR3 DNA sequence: TGTGCCAGCAGCCCCCGTTACCCGGGGCCCCCGGGGACGCAGTATTTT. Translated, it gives CASSPRYPGPPGTQYF.

CDR3 DNA sequence: TGTGCCAGCAGCTTGCACCCGGGGGCGCTTGCTGAAGCTTTCTTT. It codes for CASSLHPGALAEAFF. The J gene is TRBJ1-1, the V gene TRBV5-6; perhaps TRBD1 as D (6 bases). CDR1 and CDR2 from the germline V gene are SGHDT and YYEEEE. Trimming pared 1 base from V and 6 bases from J, leaving 16 bases between. The CDR3 has 15 amino acids.

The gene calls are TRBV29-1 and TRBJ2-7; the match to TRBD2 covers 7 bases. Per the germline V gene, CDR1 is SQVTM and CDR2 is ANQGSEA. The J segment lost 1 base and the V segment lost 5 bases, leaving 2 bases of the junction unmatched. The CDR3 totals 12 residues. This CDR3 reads CSVWEGSYEQYF. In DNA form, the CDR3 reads TGCAGCGTTTGGGAGGGATCCTACGAGCAGTACTTC.